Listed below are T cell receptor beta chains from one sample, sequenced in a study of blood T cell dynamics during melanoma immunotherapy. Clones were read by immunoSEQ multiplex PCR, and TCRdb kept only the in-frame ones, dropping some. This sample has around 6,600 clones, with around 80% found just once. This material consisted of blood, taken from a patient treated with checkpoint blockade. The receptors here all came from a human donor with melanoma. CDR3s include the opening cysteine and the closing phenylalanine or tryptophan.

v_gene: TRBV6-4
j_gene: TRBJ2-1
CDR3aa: CASSDILAGGRNEQFF

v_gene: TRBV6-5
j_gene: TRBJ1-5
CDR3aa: CASSTGQGDQPQHF

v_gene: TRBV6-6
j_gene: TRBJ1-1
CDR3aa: CAISEVKGYTTEAFF

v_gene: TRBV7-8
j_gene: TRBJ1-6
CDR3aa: CASSSPGESPLHF

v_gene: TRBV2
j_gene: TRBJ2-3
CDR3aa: CASSVAEAKGDTQYF

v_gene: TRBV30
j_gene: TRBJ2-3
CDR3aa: CAWSIAGADTQYF

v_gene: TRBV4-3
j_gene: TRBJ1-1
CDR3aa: CASRGPLKNTEAFF

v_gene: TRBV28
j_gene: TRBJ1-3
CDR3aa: CASSLTNSGNTIYF

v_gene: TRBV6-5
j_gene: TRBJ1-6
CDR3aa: CASSSYVGSYNSPLHF

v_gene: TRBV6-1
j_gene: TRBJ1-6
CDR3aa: CASKMAREYNSPLHF

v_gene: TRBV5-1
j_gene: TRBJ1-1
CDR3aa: CASRLRGGGTEAFF

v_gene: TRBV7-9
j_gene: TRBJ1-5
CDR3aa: CASSLDPGNDGQPQHF

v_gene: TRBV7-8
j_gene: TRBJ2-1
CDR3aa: CASSQRQGNGRGEQFF

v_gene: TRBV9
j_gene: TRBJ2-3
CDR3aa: CASSASGTGVLDTQYF

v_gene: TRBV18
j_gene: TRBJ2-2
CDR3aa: CASSSDRTGELFF

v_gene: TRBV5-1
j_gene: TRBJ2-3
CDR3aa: CASSLALAITDTQYF

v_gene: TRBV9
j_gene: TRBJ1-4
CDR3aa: CASSPTPADNEKLFF

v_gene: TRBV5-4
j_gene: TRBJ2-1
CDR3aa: CASSLHNLDWNEQFF

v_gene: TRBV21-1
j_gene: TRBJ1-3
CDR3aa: CAIDPDRGRNTIYF

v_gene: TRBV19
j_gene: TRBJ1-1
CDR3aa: CASSLTGLGNTEAFF

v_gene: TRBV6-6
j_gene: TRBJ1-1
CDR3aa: CASSLAAGGEAFF

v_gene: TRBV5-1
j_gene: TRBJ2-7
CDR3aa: CASSLTGGNTYEQYF

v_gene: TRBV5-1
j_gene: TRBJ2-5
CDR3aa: CASSLVEDRGPQYF

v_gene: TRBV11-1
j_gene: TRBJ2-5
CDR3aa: CASTIRGETQYF

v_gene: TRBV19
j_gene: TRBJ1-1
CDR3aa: CASSIRENTEAFF

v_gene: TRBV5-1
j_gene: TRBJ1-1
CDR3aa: CASSLGDTSNTEAFF

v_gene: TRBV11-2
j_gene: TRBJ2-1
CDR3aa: CASSYLLVAGGPHEQFF

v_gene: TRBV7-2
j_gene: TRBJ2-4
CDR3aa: CASSLDQRDIQYF

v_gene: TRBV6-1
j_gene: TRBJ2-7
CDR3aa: CASSGQGYDYEQYF

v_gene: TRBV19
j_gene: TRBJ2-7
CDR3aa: CASSSTGGPYEQYF

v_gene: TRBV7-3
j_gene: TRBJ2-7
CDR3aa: CASSSGQGSDEQYF

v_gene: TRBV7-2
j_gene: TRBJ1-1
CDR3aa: CASSYRERYTEAFF

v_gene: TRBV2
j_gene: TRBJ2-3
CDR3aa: CASSEPLVNTDTQYF

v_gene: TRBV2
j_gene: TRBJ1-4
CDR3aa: CASSGPGQALVDEKLFF

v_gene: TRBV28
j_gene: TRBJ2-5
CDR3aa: CASSLTTRLETQYF

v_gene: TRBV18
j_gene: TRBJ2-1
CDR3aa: CASSPPQLAVDNEQFF

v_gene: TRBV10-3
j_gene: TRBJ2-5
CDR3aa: CAIRAGAKETQYF

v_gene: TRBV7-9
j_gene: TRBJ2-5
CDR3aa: CASSLGTGGETQYF

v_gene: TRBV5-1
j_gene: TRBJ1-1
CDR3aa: CASSLAGTGGTEAFF

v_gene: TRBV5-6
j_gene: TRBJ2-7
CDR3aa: CASSLTGVENYEQYF

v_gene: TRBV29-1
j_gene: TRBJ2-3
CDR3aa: CSVNYQGPGVQYF

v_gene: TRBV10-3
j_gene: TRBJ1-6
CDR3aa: CAIAQDNNSPLHF

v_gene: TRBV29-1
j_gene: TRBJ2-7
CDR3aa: CSVSIQGNEQYF

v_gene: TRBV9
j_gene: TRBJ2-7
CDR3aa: CASSVEGATYEQYF

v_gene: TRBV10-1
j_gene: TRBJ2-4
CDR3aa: CAIKCGLFWDIQYF

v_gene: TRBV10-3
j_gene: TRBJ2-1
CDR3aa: CASWDRGDSGSFDEQFF

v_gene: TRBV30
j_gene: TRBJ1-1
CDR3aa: CAWRGMNTEAFF

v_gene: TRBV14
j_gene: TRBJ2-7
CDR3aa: CASSQGEDYEQYF

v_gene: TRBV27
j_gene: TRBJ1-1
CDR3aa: CASSLYRTGSYTEAFF

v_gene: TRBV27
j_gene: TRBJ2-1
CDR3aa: CASSSRSHNEQFF

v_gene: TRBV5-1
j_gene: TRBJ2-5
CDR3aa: CASSLTGGLGQETQYF

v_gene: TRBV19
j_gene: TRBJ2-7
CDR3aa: CASSIALGASSYEQYF

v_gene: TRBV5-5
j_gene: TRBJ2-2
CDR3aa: CASSYGGIAGRVGELFF

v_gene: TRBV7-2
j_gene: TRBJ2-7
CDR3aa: CASSSGGGTGAYEQYF

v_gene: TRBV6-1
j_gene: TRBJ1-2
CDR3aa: CASSEHLGAEGYTF

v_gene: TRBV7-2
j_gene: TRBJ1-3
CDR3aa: CASSLAGSGNTIYF

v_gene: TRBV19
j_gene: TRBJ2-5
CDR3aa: CASSPGETQYF

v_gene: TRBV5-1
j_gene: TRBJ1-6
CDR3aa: CASSTAPRDRYNSPLHF